In its sample, the clone carrying this TCR beta chain was seen once. This entry comes from a study of blood T cell repertoires in COVID-19. Study-wide context: PBMCs, B-cell-depleted T cells, or T cells were the source of the cDNA or gDNA that made up the material.

Authors' analysis steps: Quantification of nucleated cells was approximated via reference gene primer amplification. Clones were read by immunoSEQ multiplex PCR, and TCRdb kept only the in-frame ones, dropping some. The V and J calls and clone size are taken from that table; D and trimming were inferred from the DNA. There are 400,000 to 500,000 clones in the sample; roughly 89% occur only once, and about 1.5% lies in the top ten. The receptor was derived from a woman under 40 with active or convalescent COVID-19. Sequencing was done on a sample of peripheral blood.

Written as DNA, the CDR3 is TGTGCCAGCAGCCAAAGTGGAGTAGCTCACAATGAGCAGTTCTTC. This codes for CASSQSGVAHNEQFF. This sequence joins TRBV3-1 (or the pseudogene TRBV3-2) and TRBJ2-1, with unresolved D. CDR1 LGHDT and CDR2 YNNKEL come from the germline V gene (reference sequence). The CDR3 is 15 residues long. V lost 2 bases and J 5 bases, leaving 13 bases between the germline ends.